This T cell receptor (beta chain) is drawn from a study of control samples from healthy donors and cancer patients. Sequencing used immunoSEQ multiplex PCR; TCRdb keeps in-frame clones, though not all of them. This sample's clone table lists fewer than 200,000 clones. Germline loops: CDR1 GTSNPN, CDR2 SVGIG (reference sequence). The CDR3 is made up of 13 amino acids. V lost 2 bases, J lost 7 bases, and 14 bases lay in between. This sequence was found in a woman in her 30s in good health. The sequenced sample consisted of blood. The J gene is TRBJ1-1, the V gene TRBV30; D uncertain. The CDR3 region has the DNA TGTGCCTGGAGTCGCCCGGGTGGGGATGAAGCTTTCTTT. Protein sequence: CAWSRPGGDEAFF. The full variable domain, completed using reference TRBV30 and TRBJ1-1, is SQTIHQWPATLVQPVGSPLSLECTVEGTSNPNLYWYRQAAGRGLQLLFYSVGIGQISSEVPQNLSASRPQDRQFILSSKKLLLSDSGFYLCAWSRPGGDEAFFGQGTRLTVV.